These 28 T cell receptor beta chains were sequenced from one sample in a study of spatial heterogeneity in lung cancer. TCRdb re-analysed the 5' RACE reads in MiXCR, keeping a single row per CDR3 protein. The sample lists roughly 28,000 distinct CDR3 sequences, about 8.1% seen once, with 30% to 45% in the top ten. The time point was: sample taken at primary tumor resection. Unsorted whole RNA of tumor, nontumor lung or frozen PBMC was sequenced. The sequenced sample was PBMCs, obtained at surgery. These receptors all come from a female donor with early-stage non-small cell lung cancer.

The table lists this clonotype with many counts. This chain uses TRBV7-2 with TRBJ2-3; D perhaps matches TRBD1 (6 bases). This CDR3 contains 14 residues. Germline-derived CDR1 and CDR2 are SGHTA and FQGNSA. Deletions cut 5 bases from V and 0 bases from J, with 9 bases between. This CDR3 reads CASSVDRSTDTQYF. In DNA form, the CDR3 reads TGTGCCAGCAGCGTCGACAGGAGCACAGATACGCAGTATTTT.

This clonotype was counted a few times. This CDR3 is CSALRDRGPQHF. CDR3 DNA sequence: TGCAGTGCGCTCCGGGACAGGGGGCCCCAGCATTTT. This chain joins TRBV20-1 and TRBJ1-5; TRBD1 matches 10 bases. This CDR3 has 12 amino acids. CDR1 and CDR2 from the germline V gene are DFQATT and SNEGSKA (reference sequence). V lost 6 bases to trimming and J lost 9 bases; unmatched junction nucleotides: 5.

This chain joins TRBV20-1 and TRBJ2-7; TRBD2 matches 11 bases. CDR3 length: 16 residues. V lost 0 bases and J lost 4; bases outside the gene matches: 8. Germline V gene data show CDR1 as DFQATT and CDR2 as SNEGSKA (reference sequence). CDR3 sequence (DNA): TGCAGTGCTAGAGATCCCTTGACTAGCGGGATGTACGAGCAGTACTTC. This encodes CSARDPLTSGMYEQYF.

This clonotype appeared many times. The chain links TRBV6-2 or TRBV6-3 to TRBJ2-5; D is possibly TRBD2 (6 bases). Trimming took 0 bases from V and 5 from J, leaving 13 bases between them. This CDR3 is built from 15 residues. Germline V gene sequence: CDR1 MNHEY, CDR2 SVGEGT. Here the CDR3 reads CASSYSLTRTETQYF. In DNA, the CDR3 is TGTGCCAGCAGTTACTCTCTGACTAGAACGGAGACCCAGTACTTC.

This clonotype showed up many times. The chain links TRBV3-1 to TRBJ2-1; 8 nucleotides line up with TRBD2. The CDR3 loop spans 13 amino acids. Trimming took 1 base from V and 9 from J; bases not matched to a gene: 2. CDR1 and CDR2 from the germline V gene are LGHDT and YNNKEL (reference sequence). This CDR3 is CASSQVSGAEQFF. CDR3 in DNA: TGTGCCAGCAGCCAAGTTAGCGGGGCTGAGCAGTTCTTC.

This clonotype was counted at least ten times. Here the CDR3 DNA reads TGCGCCAGCAGCTTGGCTCAGGGGTACGAGCAGTACTTC. This gives the protein CASSLAQGYEQYF. The V call is TRBV5-1, the J call TRBJ2-7; D perhaps matches TRBD1 (6 bases). The ends were cut back, 0 bases at V and 4 bases at J, with 8 bases in the middle. The CDR3 runs 13 residues. CDR1 is SGHRS, CDR2 YFSETQ, per germline.

This clonotype has a handful of counts. The chain recombines TRBV7-2 with TRBJ2-1; 10 bases agree with TRBD2. This CDR3 has 16 amino acids. Germline lookup yields CDR1 SGHTA and CDR2 FQGNSA. V was clipped by 4 bases and J by 7 bases; unmatched bases: 10. In nucleotides, the CDR3 is TGTGCCAGCAGCTCACAAGCGGGAGGGCCAGGAAATGAGCAGTTCTTC. Its translation is CASSSQAGGPGNEQFF.

The table lists this clonotype with a few counts. The chain carries TRBV11-2 and TRBJ2-2; TRBD2 agrees at 7 bases. Looked up from germline, CDR1 is SGHAT and CDR2 is FQNNGV. V shed 2 bases and J 4 bases; nucleotides not matched to a gene: 4. This CDR3 comprises 15 residues. CDR3 residues: CASSLTSASTGELFF. In DNA form, the CDR3 reads TGTGCCAGCAGCTTAACTAGCGCGAGCACCGGGGAGCTGTTTTTT.

This clonotype was picked up many times. As DNA, the CDR3 is TGCGCCAGCAGCGGAGCATCTGGGGCCAACGTCCTGACTTTC. It codes for CASSGASGANVLTF. V is TRBV5-1 and J is TRBJ2-6, with no clear D. With 4 bases removed from V and 1 base from J, the gap between germline ends came to 6 bases. CDR1 and CDR2 (germline): SGHRS, YFSETQ. The CDR3 is 14 residues long.

In its sample, this clonotype was seen many times. The chain combines TRBV19 with TRBJ2-2, with D perhaps TRBD1 (6 bases). Trimming removed 6 bases at V and 4 bases at J, with 12 bases between. Looked up from germline, CDR1 is LNHDA and CDR2 is SQIVND (reference sequence). The CDR3 totals 14 residues. For the CDR3, the DNA is TGTGCCAGTAGCACAGAACAGGGCACCGGGGAGCTGTTTTTT. It is translated as CASSTEQGTGELFF.

Ten or more counts support this clonotype. The rearrangement joins TRBV5-4 to TRBJ1-4; D uncertain. CDR3 size: 12 residues. The V gene lost 4 bases and the J gene lost 7 bases, with 8 bases spanning the gap. Germline CDR1 SGHNT, CDR2 YYREEE (reference sequence). For the CDR3, the DNA is TGTGCCAGCAGCCCAGAAGGTGAAAAACTGTTTTTT. Its protein is CASSPEGEKLFF.

There are a few counts of this clonotype. As DNA, the CDR3 is TGTGCCAGCAGCCCGGGGACTAGCGGGACCAAAAACATTCAGTACTTC. It encodes CASSPGTSGTKNIQYF. This sequence joins TRBV11-1 and TRBJ2-4; 13 nucleotides match TRBD2. This CDR3 is built from 16 residues. V gave up 5 bases and J gave up 2 bases; unmatched junction bases: 3. The germline CDR1 and CDR2 sequences are SGHAT and FQDESV (reference sequence).

V usage is TRBV10-3 and J usage is TRBJ1-1; no clear D gene. The CDR3 sequence is 16 residues long. CDR1 is ENHRY, CDR2 SYGVKD, per germline. V lost 4 bases, J lost 1 base, and 16 bases lay in between. CDR3: CAISGIGIAENTEAFF. For the CDR3, the DNA is TGTGCCATCAGTGGTATAGGGATTGCGGAGAACACTGAAGCTTTCTTT.

The V call is TRBV4-2, the J call TRBJ2-2, with D perhaps matching TRBD1 or TRBD2 (5 bases each). The CDR3 has 15 amino acids. V lost 3 bases to trimming and J lost 7 bases, with 15 bases between them. Per the germline V gene, CDR1 is LGHNA and CDR2 is YNFKEQ. The CDR3 is CASSQGDAGGGELFF. The CDR3 DNA sequence: TGTGCCAGCAGCCAGGGGGACGCCGGCGGCGGGGAGCTGTTTTTT.

In this sample, this clonotype turned up many times. The rearrangement links TRBV6-2 or TRBV6-3 to TRBJ2-5; D might be TRBD2 (5 bases). The germline gives CDR1 MNHEY, CDR2 SVGEGT. Deletions cut 6 bases from V and 4 bases from J, with 12 bases between. The CDR3 runs to 13 residues. The CDR3 DNA reads as TGTGCCAGCAGAAAACTAGTAGCAGAGACCCAGTACTTC. It codes for CASRKLVAETQYF.

This clonotype has a count of ten or more. CDR3 protein: CASSQRGGGNNEQFF. In nucleotides, the CDR3 is TGCGCCAGCAGTCAGCGCGGGGGCGGAAACAATGAGCAGTTCTTC. V is TRBV23-1 and J is TRBJ2-1; D is perhaps TRBD2 (7 bases). TRBV23-1 has ORF status, its function being uncertain. The CDR3 is 15 residues long. With 3 bases removed from V and 5 bases from J, the gap between germline ends came to 14 bases.

This clonotype was observed at least ten times. V is TRBV12-3 or TRBV12-4 and J is TRBJ2-2, with 9 positions matching TRBD1. Trimming removed 3 bases from V and 2 bases from J; junction bases left unmatched: 4. This CDR3 has 16 residues. CDR3 nucleotide sequence: TGTGCCAGCAGTTTTTGGGACAGGGCTAACACCGGGGAGCTGTTTTTT. It is translated as CASSFWDRANTGELFF.

This clonotype has a handful of counts. CDR3 in DNA: TGTGCCAGTGGTAGCGGATGGGGGGAGACCCAGTACTTC. It specifies CASGSGWGETQYF. The chain is built from TRBV19 and TRBJ2-5; a weak D match, TRBD2 (6 bases). V lost 8 bases and J 5 bases, leaving 15 bases between the germline ends. Germline-derived CDR1 and CDR2 are LNHDA and SQIVND (reference sequence). CDR3 length: 13 residues.

This clonotype was observed a few times. V is TRBV6-1 and J is TRBJ2-1, with 12 bases that match TRBD2. Trimming removed 6 bases from V and 8 bases from J; junction bases left unmatched: 8. This CDR3 comprises 15 residues. Germline CDR1 and CDR2: MNHNS and SASEGT. The CDR3 spells CASSLGGLAGHEQFF. CDR3 coding DNA: TGTGCCAGCAGCCTGGGGGGACTAGCGGGTCATGAGCAGTTCTTC.

This clonotype occurred a few times. This chain connects TRBV20-1 to TRBJ2-2, with 10 nucleotides matching TRBD2. The CDR3 consists of 16 residues. V gave up 6 bases and J gave up 6 bases; unmatched junction bases: 13. In germline, CDR1 is DFQATT, CDR2 SNEGSKA (reference sequence). In DNA form, the CDR3 reads TGCAGTGCGAATCAAAGAGCGGGAGGGCCCTCCGGGGAGCTGTTTTTT. As protein: CSANQRAGGPSGELFF.

This clonotype occurred many times. This chain links TRBV11-2 with TRBJ2-7, with D perhaps being TRBD1 or TRBD2 (5 bases each). V lost 6 bases and J lost 3, with 12 bases in between. Looked up from germline, CDR1 is SGHAT and CDR2 is FQNNGV. CDR3 length: 13 residues. CDR3 bases: TGTGCCAGCAGTAGGGACCGGTACTACGAGCAGTACTTC. Amino acids: CASSRDRYYEQYF.

This clonotype was counted ten times or more. In DNA form, the CDR3 reads TGTGCCAGCAGCTCCCTCTTGGGAATAGCGGGAAGCTCTGGGGCCAACGTCCTGACTTTC. Amino acid sequence: CASSSLLGIAGSSGANVLTF. The chain joins TRBV7-2 to TRBJ2-6; 8 bases are shared with TRBD2. The CDR3 is 20 residues long. The ends lost 4 bases at V and 0 bases at J; junction bases unmatched: 14. Germline V CDR1 and CDR2: SGHTA, FQGNSA.

J is TRBJ1-1 and V is TRBV5-1; D might be TRBD1 (6 bases). Looked up from germline, CDR1 is SGHRS and CDR2 is YFSETQ. V shed 3 bases and J shed 0 bases, with 15 bases lying between them. The CDR3 loop spans 16 amino acids. In DNA form, the CDR3 reads TGCGCCAGCAGCTCACAGGGAGGCAACATGAACACTGAAGCTTTCTTT. It yields the protein CASSSQGGNMNTEAFF.

This clonotype was seen many times. This chain uses TRBV4-3 with TRBJ1-5; TRBD1 is a possible D gene (6 bases). The CDR3 totals 16 residues. Germline V gives CDR1 LGHNA, CDR2 YSLEER. V lost 3 bases and J 5 bases, leaving 17 bases between the germline ends. CDR3 sequence (DNA): TGCGCCAGCAGCCACGAGTACCGGGACACATATCAGCCCCAGCATTTT. It specifies CASSHEYRDTYQPQHF.

This clonotype came up many times. V and J are TRBV7-3 and TRBJ2-3, with 9 nucleotides matching TRBD2. Germline CDR1 reads SGHTA; CDR2 reads FQGTGA. J gave up 6 bases and V 2 bases, and 6 bases lay outside the gene matches. This CDR3 is 15 amino acids long. The CDR3 sequence is CASSLGTSRTDTQYF. The CDR3 bases are TGTGCCAGCAGCTTAGGGACTAGCAGGACGGATACGCAGTATTTT. The variable domain in full, completed from reference TRBV7-3 and TRBJ2-3, reads GAGVSQTPSNKVTEKGKYVELRCDPISGHTALYWYRQSLGQGPEFLIYFQGTGAADDSGLPNDRFFAVRPEGSVSTLKIQRTERGDSAVYLCASSLGTSRTDTQYFGPGTRLTVL.

This clonotype was detected many times. The chain combines TRBV12-3 or TRBV12-4 with TRBJ1-5; D perhaps matches TRBD1 (6 bases). Trimming pared 6 bases from V and 4 bases from J, leaving 10 bases between. The CDR3 runs 13 residues. CDR3 in DNA: TGTGCCAGCAGCGACAGGTTGAATCAGCCCCAGCATTTT. It specifies CASSDRLNQPQHF.

This clonotype came up many times. The J gene is TRBJ2-5, the V gene TRBV7-9, with D uncertain. The V end was cut by 6 bases, the J end by 6 bases, with 20 bases between. CDR1 SEHNR and CDR2 FQNEAQ come from the germline V gene (reference sequence). The CDR3 length is 15 residues. CDR3 sequence (DNA): TGTGCCAGCAGACCTTCGGAGTCACGTGGGAAGACCCAGTACTTC. Protein product: CASRPSESRGKTQYF.

J is TRBJ1-5 and V is TRBV25-1; D ambiguous. Looked up from germline, CDR1 is MGHDK and CDR2 is SYGVNS. Trimming left V 1 base short and J 0 bases short, with 7 bases between. CDR3 size: 15 residues. CDR3 sequence: CASSESASSNQPQHF. The CDR3, as DNA: TGTGCCAGCAGTGAATCGGCAAGTAGCAATCAGCCCCAGCATTTT.